The T cell receptor beta chain under discussion was sequenced for a study of blood T cell repertoires in COVID-19. Overall study: Samples representing acute and convalescent COVID-19 were sourced from the United States, Italy and Spain. T cells, B-cell-depleted T cells, or PBMCs provided the cDNA or gDNA that served as material.

The V end was cut by 5 bases, the J end by 2 bases, with 9 bases between. CDR3 length equals 13 residues. From germline, CDR1 is SNHLY and CDR2 FYNNEI. As processed by the authors: Reference gene primer amplification gave nucleated cell count estimates. TCRdb's table, derived via immunoSEQ multiplex PCR, lists solely in-frame clones and lacks some. Clonal size and the V and J genes are those of that table, whereas D and trimming came from the DNA. The sample has roughly 140,000 clones, approximately 80% seen once; the top ten hold over 4%. This clonotype originated in a woman in her forties or fifties with acute or convalescent COVID-19. V usage is TRBV2 and J usage is TRBJ1-2; no clear D. Sequenced material: peripheral blood. The CDR3, as DNA: TGTGCCAGCAGTTCCACCGGGAACTATGGCTACACCTTC. It yields the protein CASSSTGNYGYTF. Full variable domain (missing parts from reference TRBV2 and TRBJ1-2): EPEVTQTPSHQVTQMGQEVILRCVPISNHLYFYWYRQILGQKVEFLVSFYNNEISEKSEIFDDQFSVERPDGSNFTLKIRSTKLEDSAMYFCASSSTGNYGYTFGSGTRLTVV.